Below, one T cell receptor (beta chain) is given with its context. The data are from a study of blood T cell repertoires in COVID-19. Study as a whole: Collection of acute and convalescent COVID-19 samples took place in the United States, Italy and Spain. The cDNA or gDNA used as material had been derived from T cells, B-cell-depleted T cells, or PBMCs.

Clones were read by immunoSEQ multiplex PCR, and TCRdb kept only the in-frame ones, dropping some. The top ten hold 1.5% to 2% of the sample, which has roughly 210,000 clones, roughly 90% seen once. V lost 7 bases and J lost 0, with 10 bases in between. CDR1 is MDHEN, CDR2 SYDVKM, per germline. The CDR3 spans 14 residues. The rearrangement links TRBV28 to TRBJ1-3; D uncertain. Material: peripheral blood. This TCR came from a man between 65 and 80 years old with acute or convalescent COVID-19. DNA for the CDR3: TGTGCCAGCACGGGATTTTTCTCTGGAAACACCATATATTTT. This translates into CASTGFFSGNTIYF.